This passage covers 10 T cell receptor beta chains from one sample sequenced in a study of tumor-infiltrating lymphocytes in oesophageal squamous cell carcinoma (dated by TCRdb to the mid-2010s). Libraries came from PCR. The instrument given in TCRdb is Illumina HiSeq 2000. TCRdb passed the public sequencing reads through fastp at Q25 and MiXCR, retaining productive beta sequences. Each entry is one CDR3 protein sequence, shown with its most common DNA and genes. Present in this sample are about 10,000 distinct CDR3 sequences, around three fifths of which were seen just once. The ten largest clonotypes hold approximately 30% of the sample. Material for sequencing was esophageal tumor tissue. All receptors come from a male donor with esophageal squamous cell carcinoma.

CDR3 sequence: CASSLVWGDTQYF. As DNA, the CDR3 is TGTGCCAGCAGCTTGGTATGGGGAGATACGCAGTATTTT. J is TRBJ2-3 and V is TRBV7-6; D unclear. The CDR3 consists of 13 residues. Germline V lookup: CDR1 SGHVS, CDR2 FNYEAQ. The V gene lost 3 bases and the J gene lost 5 bases, with 9 bases spanning the gap.

This chain links TRBV10-2 with TRBJ2-7; 8 nucleotides line up with TRBD1. Near its end, the DNA agrees better with TRBJ2-5, so the J call may be wrong. From germline, CDR1 is WSHSY and CDR2 SAAADI. The CDR3 spans 14 residues. The CDR3 reads CATRTGRIRETQYF. The CDR3 nucleotides read TGCGCCACAAGGACAGGGCGGATTCGGGAGACCCAGTACTTC.

Points on this clonotype: One junction end disagrees with the germline gene, perhaps due to a read error. The rearrangement uses TRBV7-7 and TRBJ2-1; either TRBD1 or TRBD2 may fit D (6 bases each). The J call could be wrong; TRBJ2-5 is a better fit for the DNA end. Germline CDR1 is SSHAT and CDR2 is FNYEAQ (reference sequence). The CDR3 runs 14 residues. The CDR3 here is CASSPVGGEETQYF. The CDR3 DNA follows: TGTGCTAGCAGCCCGGTGGGGGGCGAAGAGACCCAGTACTTC.

This clonotype was detected many times. This sequence joins TRBV3-1 and TRBJ2-1, with unresolved D. The germline V gene has CDR1 LGHDT and CDR2 YNNKEL (reference sequence). Trimming left V 0 bases short and J 8 bases short, with 11 bases between. The CDR3 totals 14 residues. CDR3 protein: CASSQEASSYEQFF. DNA for the CDR3: TGTGCCAGCAGCCAAGAAGCCTCCTCCTATGAGCAGTTCTTC.

CDR3 nucleotide sequence: TGTGCCAGCAGCTTAGAACACTCCTACAATGAGCAGTTCTTC. Translating gives CASSLEHSYNEQFF. The chain is built from TRBV11-2 and TRBJ2-1, with no clear D. Germline CDR1 is SGHAT and CDR2 is FQNNGV. The V gene lost 0 bases and the J gene lost 0 bases, with 3 bases spanning the gap. This CDR3 region has 14 residues.

This rearrangement joins TRBV7-2 to TRBJ2-4; TRBD2 aligns across 10 bases. The end of the DNA aligns better with TRBJ2-1, so the J call may be wrong. The CDR3 runs 14 residues. The germline V gene encodes CDR1 SGHTA and CDR2 FQGNSA. The CDR3, as DNA: TGTGCCAGCAGCGTCCCGGGACTAGCGAGTGAGCAGTTCTTC. It yields the protein CASSVPGLASEQFF.

This chain joins TRBV7-8 and TRBJ2-3; the D gene is possibly TRBD2 (6 bases). Gene TRBJ2-5 matches the end of the DNA better, so the J call may be wrong. The germline CDR1 and CDR2 sequences are SGHVS and FQNEAQ. The CDR3 covers 15 residues. CDR3 residues: CASSLMGGFQETQYF. For the CDR3, the DNA is TGTGCCAGCAGCTTAATGGGAGGTTTCCAAGAGACCCAGTACTTC.

This clonotype appeared many times. J is TRBJ2-3 and V is TRBV5-6; D uncertain. CDR3 size: 13 residues. In germline, CDR1 is SGHDT, CDR2 YYEEEE. With 3 bases removed from V and 2 bases from J, the gap between germline ends came to 7 bases. CDR3 in amino acids: CASSSTITDTQYF. The CDR3, as DNA: TGTGCCAGCAGCTCCACTATCACAGATACGCAGTATTTT.

Turning to this clonotype: The junction departs from germline at one end; a sequencing error may be responsible. The J gene is TRBJ1-1, the V gene TRBV11-3; tentative D call: TRBD2 (6 bases). The assigned J gene may be wrong: the sequence end matches TRBJ2-3 better. There are 16 residues in the CDR3. The V gene's germline CDR1 is SGHNT and CDR2 YENEEA. CDR3 residues: CASSFSTRTSRDTQYF. The DNA of the CDR3 is TGTGCCAGCAGCTTTTCTACGAGAACTAGCAGAGATACGCAGTATTTT.

A word on this clonotype: An end of the junction does not agree with germline; a read error may underlie this. The chain joins TRBV7-6 to TRBJ2-4, with unresolved D. This CDR3 contains 12 residues. Germline V gene lookup returns CDR1 SGHVS and CDR2 FNYEAQ. CDR3 coding DNA: TGTGCCAGCAGCTCCGACACCCACGAGCAGTACTTT. Protein product: CASSSDTHEQYF.